This T cell receptor beta chain was sequenced in a study of blood T cell repertoires in COVID-19. This clone was found once. Per the germline V gene, CDR1 is LNHNV and CDR2 is YYDKDF (reference sequence). There are 16 residues in the CDR3. Trimming at V came to 3 bases and at J to 3 bases, leaving 2 bases not matched to a gene. Source study methods: Estimates of nucleated cell counts were drawn from the amplification of reference gene primers. Using immunoSEQ multiplex PCR, the repertoire was profiled, and TCRdb retains in-frame clones only, with some absent. For V, J and clone size, that table is used; D and trimming come from the DNA. The table lists 250,000 to 300,000 clones, around 86% of them singletons.

The chain combines TRBV15 with TRBJ2-2; TRBD1 aligns across 12 bases. The material sequenced was peripheral blood. The sequence derives from a man younger than 35 with active or convalescent COVID-19. In DNA, the CDR3 is TGTGCCACCAGCAGCCGGGACAGGGGGCACACCGGGGAGCTGTTTTTT. Translating gives CATSSRDRGHTGELFF.